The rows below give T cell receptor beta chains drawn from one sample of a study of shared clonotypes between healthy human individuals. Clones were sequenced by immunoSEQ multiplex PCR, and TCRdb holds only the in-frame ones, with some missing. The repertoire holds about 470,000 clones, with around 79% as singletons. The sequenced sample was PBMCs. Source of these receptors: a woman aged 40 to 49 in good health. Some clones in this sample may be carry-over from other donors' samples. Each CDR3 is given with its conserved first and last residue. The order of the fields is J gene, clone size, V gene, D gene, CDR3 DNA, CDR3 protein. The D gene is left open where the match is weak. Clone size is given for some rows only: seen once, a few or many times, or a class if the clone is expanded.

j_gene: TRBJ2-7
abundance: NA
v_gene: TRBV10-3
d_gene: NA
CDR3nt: TGTGCCATCAGTGAGTCGGAGGAAGCCTACGAGCAGTACTTC
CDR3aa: CAISESEEAYEQYF

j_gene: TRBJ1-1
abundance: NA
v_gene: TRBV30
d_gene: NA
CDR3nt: TGTGCCTGGAGTGTACACCCGATGAACACTGAAGCTTTCTTT
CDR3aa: CAWSVHPMNTEAFF

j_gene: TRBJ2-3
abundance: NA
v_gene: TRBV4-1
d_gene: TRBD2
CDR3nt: TGCGCCAGCAAACAGATTGGACTAGCGGCTAGCACAGATACGCAGTATTTT
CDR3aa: CASKQIGLAASTDTQYF

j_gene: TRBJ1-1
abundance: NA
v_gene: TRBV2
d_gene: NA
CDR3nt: TGTGCCAGCAGTGGTCATTGGGGCACTGAAGCTTTCTTT
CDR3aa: CASSGHWGTEAFF

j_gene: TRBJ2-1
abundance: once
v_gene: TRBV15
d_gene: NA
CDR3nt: TGTGCCACCAGCAGAGAAGGTGGACAAGGGAATGAGCAGTTCTTC
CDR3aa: CATSREGGQGNEQFF

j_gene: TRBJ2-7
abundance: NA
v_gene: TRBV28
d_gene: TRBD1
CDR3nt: TGTGCCAGCAGTTCCCCGGGGACAGGGGTGGGTTACGAGCAGTACTTC
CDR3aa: CASSSPGTGVGYEQYF

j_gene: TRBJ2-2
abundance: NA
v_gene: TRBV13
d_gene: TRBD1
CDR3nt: TGTGCCAGCAGCCTGACAGGGTCCGGGGAGCTGTTTTTT
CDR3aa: CASSLTGSGELFF

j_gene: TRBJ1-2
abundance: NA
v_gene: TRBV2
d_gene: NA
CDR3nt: TGTGCCAGCAGTGGAGCCGGCAGGGGACGGGATGGCTACACCTTC
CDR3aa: CASSGAGRGRDGYTF

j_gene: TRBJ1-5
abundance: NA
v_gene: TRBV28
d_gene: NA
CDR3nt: TGTGCCAGCAGTTTACTTCTGGGGGTTCGCCAGCCCCAGCATTTT
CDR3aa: CASSLLLGVRQPQHF

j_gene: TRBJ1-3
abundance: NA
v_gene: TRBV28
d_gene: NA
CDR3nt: TGTGCCAGCAGTCCTCCTTGGCTCGGAGGAAACACCATATATTTT
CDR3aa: CASSPPWLGGNTIYF

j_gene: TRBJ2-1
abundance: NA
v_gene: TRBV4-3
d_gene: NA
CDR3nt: TGCGCCAGCAGTCGGGGACGTCTAGCGGAGCAGTTCTTC
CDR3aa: CASSRGRLAEQFF

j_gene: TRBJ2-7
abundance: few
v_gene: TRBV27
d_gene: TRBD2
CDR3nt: TGTGCCAGCATCAACCTTAGGCTAGCGGGAGAGGGGACCTACGAGCAGTACTTC
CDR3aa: CASINLRLAGEGTYEQYF

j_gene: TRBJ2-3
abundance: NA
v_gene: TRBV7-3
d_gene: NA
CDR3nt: TGTGCCAGCAGCTTAGTTCACAGCACTAGCACAGATACGCAGTATTTT
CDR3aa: CASSLVHSTSTDTQYF

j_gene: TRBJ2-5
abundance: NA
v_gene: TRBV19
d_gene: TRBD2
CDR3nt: TGTGCCAGTAGAGGACTAGCGGGAGATCAAGAGACCCAGTACTTC
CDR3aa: CASRGLAGDQETQYF

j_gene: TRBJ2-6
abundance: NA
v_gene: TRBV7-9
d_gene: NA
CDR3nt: TGTGCCAGCAGCTACTGGGGCACTGGGGCCAACGTCCTGACTTTC
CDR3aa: CASSYWGTGANVLTF

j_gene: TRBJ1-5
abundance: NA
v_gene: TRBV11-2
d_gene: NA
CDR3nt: TGTGCCAGCAGCTTCGACAGAAACAAACAGCCCCAGCATTTT
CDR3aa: CASSFDRNKQPQHF

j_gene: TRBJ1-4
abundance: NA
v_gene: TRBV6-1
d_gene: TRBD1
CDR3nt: TGTGCCAGCACTCTAAACAGGGGATGGGGTGAAAAACTGTTTTTT
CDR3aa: CASTLNRGWGEKLFF

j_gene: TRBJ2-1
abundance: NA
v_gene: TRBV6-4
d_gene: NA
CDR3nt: TGTGCCAGCAGTGAAACCTTGTACAATGAGCAGTTCTTC
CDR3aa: CASSETLYNEQFF

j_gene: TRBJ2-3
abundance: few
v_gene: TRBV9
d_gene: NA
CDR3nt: TGTGCCAGCAGCGCGTATGCCGGGGGCTCGGATACGCAGTATTTT
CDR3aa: CASSAYAGGSDTQYF

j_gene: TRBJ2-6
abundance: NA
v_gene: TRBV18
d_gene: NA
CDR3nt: TGTGCCAGCTCTCAAAGTGGCAGTACTGGGGCCAACGTCCTGACTTTC
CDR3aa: CASSQSGSTGANVLTF

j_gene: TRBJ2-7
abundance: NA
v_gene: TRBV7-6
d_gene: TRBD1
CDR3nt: TGTGCCAGCAGCAAGACAGGGGCGATAGGGGAGCAGTACTTC
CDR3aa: CASSKTGAIGEQYF

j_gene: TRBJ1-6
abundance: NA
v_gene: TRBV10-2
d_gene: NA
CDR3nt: TGCGCCAGTAGCACCAGACAGGATAATTCACCCCTCCACTTT
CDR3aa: CASSTRQDNSPLHF

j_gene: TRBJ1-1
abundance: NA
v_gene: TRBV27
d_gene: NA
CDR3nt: TGTGCCAGCAGTTTACTAGGGGGAGGCACTGAAGCTTTCTTT
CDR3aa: CASSLLGGGTEAFF

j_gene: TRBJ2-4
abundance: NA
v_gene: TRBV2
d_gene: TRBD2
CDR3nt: TGTGCCAGCAGTGAACTAGCGGGTAACATTCAGTACTTC
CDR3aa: CASSELAGNIQYF

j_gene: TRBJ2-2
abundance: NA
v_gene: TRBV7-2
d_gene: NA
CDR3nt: TGTGCCAGCAGCTTAGCTTCCCCATCCACCGGGGAGCTGTTTTTT
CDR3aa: CASSLASPSTGELFF

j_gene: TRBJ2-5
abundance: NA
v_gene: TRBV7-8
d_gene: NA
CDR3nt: TGTGCCAGCAGCCGACGGGGCCACCAAGAGACCCAGTACTTC
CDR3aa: CASSRRGHQETQYF

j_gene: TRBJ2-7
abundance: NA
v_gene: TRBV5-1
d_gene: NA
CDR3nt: TGCGCCAGCAGCTTGGGACCCAGGACTCATACCTACGAGCAGTACTTC
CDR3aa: CASSLGPRTHTYEQYF

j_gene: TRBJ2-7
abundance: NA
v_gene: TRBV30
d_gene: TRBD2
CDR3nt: TGTGCCTGGAGCCTACGCACGAGCGGGAGGGCCTACGAGCAGTACTTC
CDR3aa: CAWSLRTSGRAYEQYF

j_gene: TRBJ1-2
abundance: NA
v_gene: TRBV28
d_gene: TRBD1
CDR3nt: TGTGCCAGCAGTCAGGGACAGCACTATGGCTACACCTTC
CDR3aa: CASSQGQHYGYTF

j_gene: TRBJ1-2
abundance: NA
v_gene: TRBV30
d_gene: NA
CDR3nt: TGTGCCTGGAGCGCATCCCGGGGATCCGGCTACACCTTC
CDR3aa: CAWSASRGSGYTF

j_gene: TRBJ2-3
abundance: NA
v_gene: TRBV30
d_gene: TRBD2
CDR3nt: TGTGCCTGCATAATAGCGGGAGGGCCTTTAGATACGCAGTATTTT
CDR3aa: CACIIAGGPLDTQYF

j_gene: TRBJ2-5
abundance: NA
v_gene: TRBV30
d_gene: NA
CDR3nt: TGTGCCTGGAGTGTAGTGGGTAGCGGAGAGACCCAGTACTTC
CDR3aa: CAWSVVGSGETQYF

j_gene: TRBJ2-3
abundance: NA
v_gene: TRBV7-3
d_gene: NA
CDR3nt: TGTGCCAGCAGCCCTCTGCTAGAGGGAGATACGCAGTATTTT
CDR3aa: CASSPLLEGDTQYF

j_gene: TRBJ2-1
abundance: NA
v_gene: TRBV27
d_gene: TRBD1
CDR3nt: TGTGCCAGCAGTTTATCCTCTTCTCGACAGGGGGCGGATAATGAGCAGTTCTTC
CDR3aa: CASSLSSSRQGADNEQFF

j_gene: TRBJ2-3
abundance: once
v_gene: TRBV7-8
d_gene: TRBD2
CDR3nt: TGTGCCAGCAGCTTACGCGGCGGGAGGGCCTACGATACGCAGTATTTT
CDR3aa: CASSLRGGRAYDTQYF

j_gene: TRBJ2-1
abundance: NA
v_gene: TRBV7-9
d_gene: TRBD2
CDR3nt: TGTGCCAGCAGCGCGACTAGCGAGTACAATGAGCAGTTCTTC
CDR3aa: CASSATSEYNEQFF

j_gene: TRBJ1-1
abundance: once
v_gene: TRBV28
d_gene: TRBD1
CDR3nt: TGTGCCAGCAGTTTATCCCAGGGGGGAGCTTTCTTT
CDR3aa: CASSLSQGGAFF

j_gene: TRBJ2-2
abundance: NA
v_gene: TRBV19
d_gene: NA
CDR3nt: TGTGCCAGTAATACAGGGTTCCCCGGGGAGCTGTTTTTT
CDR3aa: CASNTGFPGELFF

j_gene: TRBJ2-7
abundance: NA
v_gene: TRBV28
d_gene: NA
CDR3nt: TGTGCCAGCAGTTTACATCCCTACGAGCAGTACTTC
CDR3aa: CASSLHPYEQYF

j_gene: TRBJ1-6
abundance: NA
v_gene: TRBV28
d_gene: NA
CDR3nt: TGTGCCAGCAGTTTGGGCAGGGAGGGTTATAATTCACCCCTCCACTTT
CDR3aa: CASSLGREGYNSPLHF

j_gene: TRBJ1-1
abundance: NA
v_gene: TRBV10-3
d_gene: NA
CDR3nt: TGTGCCATCAAAAGAGGGGCACGGGGCGCGGGGGACACTGAAGCTTTCTTT
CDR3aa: CAIKRGARGAGDTEAFF